The TCR beta chain described here comes from a study of blood T cell repertoires in COVID-19. Overall study context: Spain, Italy and the United States supplied samples that represented acute and convalescent COVID-19. Sources were T cells, B-cell-depleted T cells, or PBMCs; the material itself was cDNA or gDNA.

Germline-derived CDR1 and CDR2 are MGHRA and YSYEKL. Trimming removed 0 bases from V and 6 bases from J, with 14 bases in between. This CDR3 comprises 15 residues. As originally analysed: Estimates of nucleated cell counts were drawn from the amplification of reference gene primers. Here immunoSEQ multiplex PCR was the method, and the copy in TCRdb shows in-frame clones only, minus some. V, J and clone size are taken as reported in that table, and D and trimming were inferred from the DNA itself. The sample shows tens of thousands of clones, roughly 84% of them seen only once. The clonotype was recovered from a man aged 45-65 years with acute or convalescent COVID-19. This chain links TRBV4-1 with TRBJ1-2; D is possibly TRBD1 (5 bases). What was sequenced was peripheral blood. Here the CDR3 DNA reads TGCGCCAGCAGCCAAGATGGGGTTGGGGCCAATGGCTACACCTTC. This encodes CASSQDGVGANGYTF.